One and the same sample provided the 9 T cell receptor beta chains below, sequenced in a study of control samples from healthy donors and cancer patients (dated by TCRdb to 2018 to 2020). The library was produced with the immunoSEQ multiplex PCR assay. The source is immuneACCESS, and TCRdb retained only in-frame sequences with V and J called. Part of the clones is not carried over; for the studies checked, unresolved V genes explain less than half of this, and the remainder is unexplained. Across this sample there are approximately 100,000 clones, with more than 75% seen only once. The ten top clones hold less than 2.5% of the sample. The sequenced sample consisted of blood. The receptors shown here come from a woman aged 40 to 50 in good health.

The chain joins TRBV2 to TRBJ2-3, with 8 nucleotides matching TRBD2. J gave up 6 bases and V 9 bases, and 11 bases lay outside the gene matches. The germline CDR1 and CDR2 sequences are SNHLY and FYNNEI. There are 14 residues in the CDR3. CDR3 DNA: TGTGCCAGGCAGGGACTAGTTGGAGGTGATACGCAGTATTTT. Translation: CARQGLVGGDTQYF.

The rearrangement joins TRBV5-5 to TRBJ1-6; 9 positions match TRBD1. Germline CDR1 and CDR2: SGHKS and YYEKEE (reference sequence). The length of the CDR3 is 16 residues. With V trimmed by 4 bases and J by 6 bases, 8 bases remained unmatched. The CDR3: CASSTATGGLNSPLHF. In nucleotides, the CDR3 is TGTGCCAGCAGCACCGCGACAGGGGGACTTAATTCACCCCTCCACTTT. The full variable domain, its missing parts supplied by reference TRBV5-5 and TRBJ1-6, is DAGVTQSPTHLIKTRGQQVTLRCSPISGHKSVSWYQQVLGQGPQFIFQYYEKEERGRGNFPDRFSARQFPNYSSELNVNALLLGDSALYLCASSTATGGLNSPLHFGNGTRLTVT.

The CDR3 spells CASGGTSENTDTQYF. The CDR3, as DNA: TGTGCCAGCGGGGGGACTAGCGAAAACACAGATACGCAGTATTTT. This chain uses TRBV3-1 (or the pseudogene TRBV3-2) with TRBJ2-3, with TRBD2 matching 10 bases. The CDR3 totals 15 residues. The V segment lost 8 bases and the J segment 2 bases; nucleotides outside the gene matches: 7. Germline CDR1 is LGHDT and CDR2 is YNNKEL (reference sequence).

The chain is built from TRBV18 and TRBJ2-4; tentatively, D is TRBD1 (6 bases). CDR1 and CDR2 (germline): KGHSH, LQKENI. Trimming left V 8 bases short and J 0 bases short, with 11 bases between. The CDR3 has 14 amino acids. CDR3 sequence reads: CASEGDTAKNIQYF. The CDR3 DNA follows: TGTGCCAGCGAGGGGGATACAGCCAAAAACATTCAGTACTTC.

The gene calls are TRBV5-1 and TRBJ2-3; TRBD1 matches 9 bases. This CDR3 contains 15 residues. Germline loops: CDR1 SGHRS, CDR2 YFSETQ. V lost 4 bases and J lost 4; bases outside the gene matches: 7. The CDR3 loop reads CASSTGGPVADTQYF. As DNA, the CDR3 is TGCGCCAGCAGCACAGGGGGCCCGGTCGCAGATACGCAGTATTTT.

This chain uses TRBV9 with TRBJ2-1, with 8 bases identical to TRBD2. The CDR3 consists of 15 residues. Germline-derived CDR1 and CDR2 are SGDLS and YYNGEE. After removal of 3 bases from V and 6 bases from J, the junction contained 8 bases not matched to a gene. CDR3 in amino acids: CASSASGGRSNEQFF. CDR3 in DNA: TGTGCCAGCAGCGCCAGCGGGGGCCGTTCCAATGAGCAGTTCTTC.

J is TRBJ2-7 and V is TRBV29-1; D is uncertain. Germline loops: CDR1 SQVTM, CDR2 ANQGSEA. This CDR3 contains 12 residues. V was pared by 6 bases and J by 1 base, with 10 bases between. DNA for the CDR3: TGCAGCGTATCTCACAGTTCCTACGAGCAGTACTTC. It codes for CSVSHSSYEQYF.

CDR3 sequence (DNA): TGTGCCATCAGGGCACAGGGGACGAACACTGAAGCTTTCTTT. This encodes CAIRAQGTNTEAFF. This sequence joins TRBV10-3 and TRBJ1-1, with 7 bases aligning to TRBD1. V was pared by 6 bases and J by 1 base, with 5 bases of the junction left unmatched. CDR3 size: 14 residues. The germline CDR1 and CDR2 sequences are ENHRY and SYGVKD.

V and J are TRBV14 and TRBJ2-7, with D uncertain. The CDR3 is 11 residues long. CDR1 SGHDN and CDR2 FVKESK come from the germline V gene. Deletions cut 5 bases from V and 1 base from J, with 3 bases between. CDR3 bases: TGTGCCAGCAGCAGATCCTACGAGCAGTACTTC. Protein: CASSRSYEQYF.